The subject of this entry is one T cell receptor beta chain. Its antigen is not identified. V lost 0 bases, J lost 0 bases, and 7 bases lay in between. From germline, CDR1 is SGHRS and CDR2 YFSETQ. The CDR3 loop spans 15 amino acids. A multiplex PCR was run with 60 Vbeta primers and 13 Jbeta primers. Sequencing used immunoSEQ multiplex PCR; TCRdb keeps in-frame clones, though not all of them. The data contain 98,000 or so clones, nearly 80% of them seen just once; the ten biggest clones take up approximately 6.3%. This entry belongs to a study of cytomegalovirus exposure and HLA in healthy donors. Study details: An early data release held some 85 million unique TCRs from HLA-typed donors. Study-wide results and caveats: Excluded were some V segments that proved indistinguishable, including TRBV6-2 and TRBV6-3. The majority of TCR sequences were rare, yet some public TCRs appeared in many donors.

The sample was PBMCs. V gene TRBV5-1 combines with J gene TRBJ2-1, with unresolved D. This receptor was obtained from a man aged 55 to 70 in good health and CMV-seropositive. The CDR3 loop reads CASSLGSSSYNEQFF. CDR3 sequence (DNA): TGCGCCAGCAGCTTGGGCAGTTCCTCCTACAATGAGCAGTTCTTC.